Listed here is a single T cell receptor (beta chain). Its antigen is still unknown. 60 Vbeta and 13 Jbeta primers were used in PCR. Repertoires were generated with immunoSEQ multiplex PCR, while TCRdb's copy carries only in-frame clones and drops some. This table has some 240,000 clones, 80% to 95% appearing once. This sample is part of a study of cytomegalovirus exposure and HLA in healthy donors. The study's findings and limits: Later on, an analysis showed TCR association rates differing by HLA locus, with DRB1 the most and HLA-C the fewest. Among the CMV-associated chains, a few were confirmed in vitro as specific for CMV antigens. Clonal expansion, a later analysis showed, was greater in HLA-associated TCR beta chains than in equally common others.

The CDR3 consists of 17 residues. Trimming pared 0 bases from V and 0 bases from J, leaving 12 bases between. This chain links TRBV23-1 with TRBJ2-1; D is ambiguous. TRBV23-1 is an ORF, and what it does is uncertain. Sequenced: PBMCs. This receptor was identified in a girl aged 2 to 9 in good health and CMV-seronegative. DNA of the CDR3: TGCGCCAGCAGTCAATCTCACATGGCGGACTCCTACAATGAGCAGTTCTTC. This codes for CASSQSHMADSYNEQFF.